The subject of this entry is one T cell receptor (beta chain). Its antigen remains unknown. The PCR ran on 60 Vbeta and 13 Jbeta primers. Original processing notes: Unique TCR beta chains totaled about 73 million in a later count, with approximately 11 million of them shared. Sequencing used immunoSEQ multiplex PCR; TCRdb keeps in-frame clones, though not all of them. The DNA was the basis for D and trimming; V, J and clone size are from that table. The sample contains roughly 100,000 clones, over 70% of which appear only once. This record comes from a study of cytomegalovirus exposure and HLA in healthy donors. Study-level results: In a later analysis, a genetic analysis reported fewer productive-TCR N-insertions in an Asian-associated ancestry cluster than the cohort average.

Germline V gene sequence: CDR1 SGDLS, CDR2 YYNGEE. Trimming cost V 0 bases and J 10 bases, with 11 bases left between them. The CDR3 spans 13 residues. The genes are TRBV9 and TRBJ2-1; a possible D gene is TRBD2 (5 bases). Sequenced input: PBMCs. The sequence was collected from a man aged 35 to 55 in good health and CMV-seronegative. In nucleotides, the CDR3 is TGTGCCAGCAGCGTAGAAACATGGAGGGAGCAGTTCTTC. Translating it yields CASSVETWREQFF.